The T cell receptor (beta chain) under discussion was sequenced for a study of blood T cells in healthy people across ages. Combining a sample-barcoded 5' primer with a J-beta primer mix, a second PCR ran for roughly 6 to 12 cycles. From the 5' RACE reads, TCRdb called clonotypes with MiXCR, one entry per CDR3 protein. The profile shows about 840,000 distinct CDR3 sequences, approximately 32% of them singletons. The CDR3 is 16 amino acids. Looked up from germline, CDR1 is MNHEY and CDR2 is SVGAGI. J lost 2 bases, V lost 6 bases, and 9 bases had no gene match. These data were likewise used in another study, on T cells of mothers and their children.

This sequence joins TRBV6-5 and TRBJ2-2; TRBD2 matches 7 bases. The clonotype was recovered from a woman in her thirties or forties in good health. Sequencing was carried out using blood. This CDR3 reads CASSPPGRGNTGELFF. CDR3 bases: TGTGCCAGCAGCCCTCCGGGGAGGGGTAACACCGGGGAGCTGTTTTTT.